The present entry profiles one TCR beta chain with its context. This entry comes from a study of cytomegalovirus exposure and HLA in healthy donors. This CDR3 contains 16 residues. V shed 0 bases and J 3 bases; nucleotides not matched to a gene: 4. Germline loops: CDR1 ENHRY, CDR2 SYGVKD. The PCR employed 60 Vbeta primers together with 13 Jbeta primers. Profiling relied on immunoSEQ multiplex PCR, and the TCRdb table lists in-frame clones only, not all of them. Its clone listing holds tens of thousands of clones. The sequenced material came from PBMCs. The TCR comes from a woman aged 60-70 years in good health and CMV-seropositive. V gene TRBV10-3 combines with J gene TRBJ1-5, with 8 positions matching TRBD1. CDR3 bases: TGTGCCATCAGTGAGTCCGGACAGGGAGACAATCAGCCCCAGCATTTT. This codes for CAISESGQGDNQPQHF.